Below, 16 T cell receptor beta chains from the same sample are listed, as sequenced in a study of metastatic and nonmetastatic thyroid tumors. All patients reached thyroid surgery having received no treatment beforehand. TCRdb reanalyzed the PCR reads with MiXCR. The repertoire has approximately 65,000 clones, just over 4% of them found once; the top ten carry about a fifth. What was sequenced was blood. These receptors came from a female donor with papillary thyroid cancer or a benign thyroid nodule (not recorded which). Some clones in this sample may be carry-over from other donors' samples.

This clone was observed a few times. V usage is TRBV6-1 and J usage is TRBJ2-1, with a weak D call TRBD2 (5 bases). The germline CDR1 and CDR2 sequences are MNHNS and SASEGT. V lost 7 bases, J lost 0 bases, and 25 bases lay in between. The CDR3 consists of 19 residues. The CDR3 here is CASTTYGEMSDSSYNEQFF. CDR3 nucleotide sequence: TGTGCCAGCACCACATACGGGGAAATGAGTGATAGCTCCTACAATGAGCAGTTCTTC.

This clone was seen at least ten times. The rearrangement uses TRBV7-2 and TRBJ1-1; TRBD1 is a possible D gene (5 bases). This CDR3 region has 14 residues. Germline V CDR1 and CDR2: SGHTA, FQGNSA. The V end was cut by 6 bases, the J end by 4 bases, with 15 bases between. In DNA, the CDR3 is TGTGCCAGCAGTCGAGGGGTGGCGAGCACTGAAGCTTTCTTT. The encoded protein is CASSRGVASTEAFF.

Worth noting for this clone: A read error may produce the germline difference seen at one junction end. The gene calls are TRBV20-1 and TRBJ2-6; D not certain. This CDR3 comprises 15 residues. From germline, CDR1 is DFQATT and CDR2 SNEGSKA (reference sequence). The CDR3 loop is CSARDCASWANVLTF. Written as DNA, the CDR3 is TGCAGTGCTAGAGATTGCGCCTCTTGGGCCAACGTCCTGACTTTC.

This clone was observed a few times. The rearrangement links TRBV27 to TRBJ2-2, with 10 bases lining up with TRBD2. V shed 4 bases, J shed 5 bases, and the junction held 7 bases outside the gene matches. Germline assignment: CDR1 MNHEY and CDR2 SMNVEV (reference sequence). CDR3 length: 16 amino acids. The CDR3, as DNA: TGTGCCAGCAGTTCCTTAGCGGGAGGAGAGACCGGGGAGCTGTTTTTT. Residues: CASSSLAGGETGELFF.

The V call is TRBV5-5, the J call TRBJ1-2; D ambiguous. The germline V gene has CDR1 SGHKS and CDR2 YYEKEE (reference sequence). The CDR3 runs 12 residues. V was pared by 4 bases and J by 4 bases, with 8 bases between. The CDR3 DNA is TGTGCCAGCAGCCCTGAGCTCTATGGCTACACCTTC. Its translation: CASSPELYGYTF.

This clone has a count of ten or more. The gene calls are TRBV6-6 and TRBJ1-1, with D possibly matching TRBD1 (6 bases). CDR3 length: 14 residues. Germline values: CDR1 MNHNY, CDR2 SVGAGI (reference sequence). V was trimmed by 0 bases and J by 1 base, leaving 6 bases between them. CDR3: CASSYSTGNTEAFF. CDR3 coding DNA: TGTGCCAGCAGTTACTCGACAGGGAACACTGAAGCTTTCTTT.

This clone was seen more than once but under ten times. The junction does not match germline at one end; this may be a read error. The chain carries TRBV12-3 or TRBV12-4 and TRBJ2-2; either TRBD1 or TRBD2 may fit D (5 bases each). The CDR3 has 14 residues. In nucleotides, the CDR3 is TGTGCCAGCAGTTTCAGGGACGTTACCGGTGAGCTGTTTTTT. This codes for CASSFRDVTGELFF.

Many counts were recorded for this clone. The same CDR3 also results from other DNA sequences found in this sample. CDR3 sequence: CASRVRLAGVTGELFF. CDR3 nucleotides: TGTGCCAGCAGGGTTAGACTAGCGGGAGTTACCGGGGAGCTGTTTTTT. The chain uses TRBV11-2 and TRBJ2-2; 12 nucleotides agree with TRBD2. The CDR3 is made up of 16 amino acids. Germline CDR1 and CDR2: SGHAT and FQNNGV. Unmatched junction bases numbered 7, after V lost 6 bases and J lost 5 bases.

This clone was seen only a few times. The chain has TRBV11-3 and TRBJ2-7; 7 positions agree with TRBD1. CDR1 and CDR2 from the germline V gene are SGHNT and YENEEA. V was clipped by 9 bases and J by 2 bases; unmatched bases: 10. The CDR3 has 14 residues. The CDR3 region is CARPQRQGTYEQYF. The DNA for the CDR3 is TGTGCCAGACCCCAGAGACAGGGAACCTACGAGCAGTACTTC.

This clone was recorded a few times. The chain combines TRBV20-1 with TRBJ2-3; 11 positions match TRBD1. Germline assignment: CDR1 DFQATT and CDR2 SNEGSKA (reference sequence). There are 14 residues in the CDR3. The J segment lost 7 bases and the V segment lost 5 bases, leaving 8 bases of the junction unmatched. Here the CDR3 reads CSASSGTGGNTQYF. CDR3 bases: TGCAGTGCTTCATCCGGGACAGGGGGTAATACGCAGTATTTT.

This clone appeared many times. Just one base apart from a much larger clone, this may be a read error. The sample holds other DNA sequences that translate to the same CDR3. The rearrangement joins TRBV5-1 to TRBJ1-3; D is unresolved. The CDR3 spans 14 residues. The germline V gene has CDR1 SGHRS and CDR2 YFSETQ. The CDR3 reads CASSLGVSGNTMYF. In DNA, the CDR3 is TGCGCCAGCAGCTTGGGGGTCTCTGGAAACACCATGTATTTT.

This clone was seen repeatedly, ten times or more. The chain links TRBV27 to TRBJ2-7; D possibly corresponds to TRBD2 (6 bases). Germline values: CDR1 MNHEY, CDR2 SMNVEV (reference sequence). Between the trimmed V and J ends, which lost 5 bases and 0 bases, there was a span of 20 bases. The CDR3 covers 17 residues. CDR3: CASSPLPRGRSSYEQYF. The CDR3 bases are TGTGCCAGCAGTCCCCTCCCCCGGGGGAGGAGCTCCTACGAGCAGTACTTC.

About this clone: Given a much more abundant clone one base away, this may be a read error. The gene calls are TRBV12-3 or TRBV12-4 and TRBJ1-5; the D is unclear. The CDR3 consists of 13 residues. The CDR3 nucleotides read TGTGCCGGCAGTCCAACCCTCTTAGAGCCCCAGCGTTTT. This encodes CAGSPTLLEPQRF.

The chain combines TRBV12-3 or TRBV12-4 with TRBJ1-5, with D possibly being TRBD1 (6 bases). The length of the CDR3 is 13 residues. Trimming shortened V by 7 bases and J by 6 bases, and 13 bases separated the two germline ends. CDR3 nucleotide sequence: TGTGCCAGCACCACAGGGTTATTTCAGCCCCAGCATTTT. Its protein product is CASTTGLFQPQHF.

There are many counts of this clone. The J gene is TRBJ1-1, the V gene TRBV6-1; 7 bases are a match to TRBD1. V shed 5 bases, J shed 9 bases, and the junction held 9 bases outside the gene matches. The CDR3 is 13 amino acids. CDR1 is MNHNS and CDR2 is SASEGT in the germline V gene. CDR3 nucleotides: TGTGCCAGCAGTCGCGGACAGGAGCGGAAAGCTTTCTTT. It specifies CASSRGQERKAFF.

This clone came up many times. The genes are TRBV2 and TRBJ1-4, with 10 bases matching TRBD1. V trimming: 6 bases; J trimming: 7 bases; junction bases outside the gene matches: 5. CDR1 and CDR2 from the germline V gene are SNHLY and FYNNEI. The CDR3 has 14 residues. Here the CDR3 DNA reads TGTGCCAGCAGGAGACAGGGGGCAGGTGAAAAACTGTTTTTT. This gives the protein CASRRQGAGEKLFF. Combining the CDR3 with reference TRBV2 and TRBJ1-4 gives the whole variable domain EPEVTQTPSHQVTQMGQEVILRCVPISNHLYFYWYRQILGQKVEFLVSFYNNEISEKSEIFDDQFSVERPDGSNFTLKIRSTKLEDSAMYFCASRRQGAGEKLFFGSGTQLSVL.